This T cell receptor beta chain was captured by sequencing in a study of control samples from healthy donors and cancer patients. The CDR3 runs 14 residues. CDR1 MDHEN and CDR2 SYDVKM come from the germline V gene. V lost 8 bases, J lost 6 bases, and 14 bases lay in between. Here immunoSEQ multiplex PCR was the method, and the copy in TCRdb shows in-frame clones only, minus some. The sample comprises tens of thousands of clones, roughly 80% of which are singletons, and roughly 15% rests with the top ten. The rearrangement uses TRBV28 and TRBJ1-6, with D perhaps matching TRBD1 (6 bases). The sequenced sample consisted of blood. The sequence was collected from a man aged 50 to 59 in good health. The CDR3 DNA reads TGTGCCAGCGGGGGGCACAGGGCTAATTCACCCCTCCACTTT. It is translated as CASGGHRANSPLHF. Based on the CDR3 plus reference TRBV28 and TRBJ1-6, the full variable domain is DVKVTQSSRYLVKRTGEKVFLECVQDMDHENMFWYRQDPGLGLRLIYFSYDVKMKEKGDIPEGYSVSREKKERFSLILESASTNQTSMYLCASGGHRANSPLHFGNGTRLTVT.